The 10 T cell receptor beta chains presented below share a single source sample, sequenced in a study of blood T cell repertoires in COVID-19. Measured with immunoSEQ multiplex PCR; TCRdb has only the in-frame clones, and not every one. The sample has 200,000 to 250,000 clones, 70% to 90% seen once. What was sequenced was peripheral blood. The source of these receptors is a man aged 40-50 years with acute or convalescent COVID-19.

This clone is a singleton in its sample. The chain joins TRBV6-1 to TRBJ1-6; D gene uncertain. Looked up from germline, CDR1 is MNHNS and CDR2 is SASEGT. The germline V and J ends were trimmed by 2 bases and 8 bases, with 13 bases remaining between them. There are 15 residues in the CDR3. This CDR3 reads CASSEQAGGHSPLHF. In DNA form, the CDR3 reads TGTGCCAGCAGTGAACAGGCAGGTGGGCATTCACCCCTCCACTTT.

The gene calls are TRBV7-9 and TRBJ1-2, with D maybe TRBD1 (5 bases). The CDR3 length is 15 residues. Between the trimmed V and J ends, which lost 5 bases and 0 bases, there was a span of 13 bases. Germline-derived CDR1 and CDR2 are SEHNR and FQNEAQ (reference sequence). The CDR3 loop reads CASSQGTSTNYGYTF. The CDR3 DNA reads as TGTGCCAGCAGCCAAGGGACTTCCACTAACTATGGCTACACCTTC.

CDR3 sequence reads: CASGFLTGTGGSFGFSEQYF. The CDR3 DNA follows: TGTGCTAGTGGTTTTCTAACCGGGACAGGGGGTTCATTCGGATTCTCCGAGCAGTACTTC. The rearrangement joins TRBV12-5 to TRBJ2-7, with 11 bases identical to TRBD1. CDR1 LGHNT and CDR2 FRNRAP come from the germline V gene. This CDR3 is 20 amino acids long. Losses at the gene ends were 3 bases for V and 6 bases for J; bases not matched to a gene: 22.

The chain couples TRBV18 to TRBJ2-1; no reliable D call. Germline V gene data show CDR1 as KGHSH and CDR2 as LQKENI. This CDR3 contains 18 residues. V lost 0 bases and J lost 1, with 16 bases in between. The CDR3: CASSPPSSLSRSYNEQFF. The CDR3 DNA follows: TGTGCCAGCTCACCACCGAGTAGTTTGTCTAGGTCCTACAATGAGCAGTTCTTC.

The rearrangement links TRBV6-5 to TRBJ2-2; D ambiguous. Trimming pared 6 bases from V and 6 bases from J, leaving 14 bases between. Germline loops: CDR1 MNHEY, CDR2 SVGAGI. The length of the CDR3 is 14 residues. The CDR3 region is CASSPRSDPGELFF. The CDR3 DNA sequence: TGTGCCAGCAGCCCCCGGAGCGATCCCGGGGAGCTGTTTTTT.

V and J are TRBV7-9 and TRBJ1-1; no clear D gene. Germline assignment: CDR1 SEHNR and CDR2 FQNEAQ (reference sequence). With 5 bases removed from V and 5 bases from J, the gap between germline ends came to 18 bases. The CDR3 loop spans 15 amino acids. DNA for the CDR3: TGTGCCAGCAGCCCCATCGGGAGGCTAGGAACTGAAGCTTTCTTT. Its translation: CASSPIGRLGTEAFF.

The rearrangement joins TRBV24-1 to TRBJ2-2, with unresolved D. The CDR3 length is 14 residues. The ends were cut back, 5 bases at V and 3 bases at J, with 9 bases in the middle. CDR1 and CDR2 from the germline V gene are KGHDR and SFDVKD. CDR3 in DNA: TGTGCCACCAGTGCCAGTTTGTACACCGGGGAGCTGTTTTTT. Protein: CATSASLYTGELFF.

The CDR3 DNA reads as TGTGCCAGCAGTGACCACGGGATCCCCGAGCAGTACTTC. The encoded protein is CASSDHGIPEQYF. The V and J genes are TRBV6-1 and TRBJ2-7, with D possibly matching TRBD2 (5 bases). Deletions cut 3 bases from V and 6 bases from J, with 12 bases between. Germline V gene sequence: CDR1 MNHNS, CDR2 SASEGT. CDR3 length: 13 amino acids.

V gene TRBV18 combines with J gene TRBJ1-4; tentatively, D is TRBD1 (5 bases). CDR1 KGHSH and CDR2 LQKENI come from the germline V gene. CDR3 size: 12 residues. Trimming cost V 7 bases and J 12 bases, with 15 bases left between them. CDR3 sequence (DNA): TGTGCCAGCTTCGAAAACGGGGGTGAACTGTTTTTT. It is translated as CASFENGGELFF. Drawing the rest from reference TRBV18 and TRBJ1-4, the complete variable domain is NAGVMQNPRHLVRRRGQEARLRCSPMKGHSHVYWYRQLPEEGLKFMVYLQKENIIDESGMPKERFSAEFPKEGPSILRIQQVVRGDSAAYFCASFENGGELFFGSGTQLSVL.

In its sample, this clone was seen a few times. The V and J genes are TRBV6-5 and TRBJ1-1; a possible D gene is TRBD1 (6 bases). Germline V gene lookup returns CDR1 MNHEY and CDR2 SVGAGI. With 11 bases removed from V and 8 bases from J, the gap between germline ends came to 18 bases. The CDR3 is 12 amino acids. This CDR3 reads CAVRQGPMEAFF. DNA for the CDR3: TGTGCCGTCCGTCAGGGGCCGATGGAAGCTTTCTTT.